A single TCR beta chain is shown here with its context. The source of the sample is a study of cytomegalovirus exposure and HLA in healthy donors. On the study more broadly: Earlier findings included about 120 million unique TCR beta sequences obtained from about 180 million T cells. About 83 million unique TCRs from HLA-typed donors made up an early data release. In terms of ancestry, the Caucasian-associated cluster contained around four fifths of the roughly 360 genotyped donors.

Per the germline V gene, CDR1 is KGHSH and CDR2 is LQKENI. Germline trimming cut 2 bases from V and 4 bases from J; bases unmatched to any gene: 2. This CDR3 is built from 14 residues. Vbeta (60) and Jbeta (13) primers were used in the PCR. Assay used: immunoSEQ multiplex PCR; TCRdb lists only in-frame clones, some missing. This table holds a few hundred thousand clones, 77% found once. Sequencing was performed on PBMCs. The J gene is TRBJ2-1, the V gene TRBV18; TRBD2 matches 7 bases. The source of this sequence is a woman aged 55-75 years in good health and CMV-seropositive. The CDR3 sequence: CASSPSGGYNEQFF. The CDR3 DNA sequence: TGTGCCAGCTCACCATCGGGGGGTTACAATGAGCAGTTCTTC. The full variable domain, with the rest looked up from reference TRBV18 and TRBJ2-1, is NAGVMQNPRHLVRRRGQEARLRCSPMKGHSHVYWYRQLPEEGLKFMVYLQKENIIDESGMPKERFSAEFPKEGPSILRIQQVVRGDSAAYFCASSPSGGYNEQFFGPGTRLTVL.